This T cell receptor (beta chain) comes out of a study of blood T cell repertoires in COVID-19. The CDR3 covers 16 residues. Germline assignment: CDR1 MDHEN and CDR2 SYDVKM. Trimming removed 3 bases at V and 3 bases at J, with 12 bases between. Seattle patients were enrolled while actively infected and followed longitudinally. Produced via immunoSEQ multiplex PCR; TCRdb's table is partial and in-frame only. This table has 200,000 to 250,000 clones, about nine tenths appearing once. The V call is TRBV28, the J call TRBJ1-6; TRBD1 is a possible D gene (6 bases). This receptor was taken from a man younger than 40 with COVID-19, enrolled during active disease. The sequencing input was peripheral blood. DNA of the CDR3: TGTGCCAGCAGTTTGCTGACAGGAGACTATAATTCACCCCTCCACTTT. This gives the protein CASSLLTGDYNSPLHF.